This passage covers 17 T cell receptor beta chains from one sample sequenced in a study of cytomegalovirus exposure and HLA in healthy donors. The PCR was carried out with 60 Vbeta primers and 13 Jbeta primers. The repertoire was sequenced with immunoSEQ multiplex PCR; TCRdb's copy has only in-frame clones and lacks some. Seen here are around 200,000 clones, roughly four fifths observed once, and the top ten hold roughly 2%. The specimen sequenced was PBMCs. These TCRs come from a man in his thirties or forties in good health and CMV-seronegative.

The chain links TRBV5-4 to TRBJ2-3; a weak D match, TRBD2 (6 bases). Germline CDR1 and CDR2: SGHNT and YYREEE (reference sequence). CDR3 length: 13 amino acids. Trimming removed 1 base from V and 8 bases from J, with 11 bases in between. CDR3 DNA sequence: TGTGCCAGCAGCTTGACTAGCCCCGGTACGCAGTATTTT. This encodes CASSLTSPGTQYF.

This clone came up once. The V call is TRBV27, the J call TRBJ2-1; tentatively, D is TRBD2 (6 bases). This CDR3 region has 16 residues. In germline, CDR1 is MNHEY, CDR2 SMNVEV (reference sequence). V was trimmed by 6 bases and J by 4 bases, leaving 19 bases between them. The CDR3 DNA reads as TGTGCCAGCAGCCCCGGTGGAGGGTCGGGGTACAATGAGCAGTTCTTC. The encoded protein is CASSPGGGSGYNEQFF.

The chain employs TRBV5-1 and TRBJ2-7; the match to TRBD1 covers 9 bases. Germline CDR1 reads SGHRS; CDR2 reads YFSETQ. Trimming at V came to 0 bases and at J to 2 bases, leaving 12 bases not matched to a gene. The CDR3 loop spans 18 amino acids. CDR3 coding DNA: TGCGCCAGCAGCTTGGCCGCTACAGGGGGCTACCCCCCCTACGAGCAGTACTTC. Its translation is CASSLAATGGYPPYEQYF.

The V gene is TRBV28, the J gene TRBJ2-7, with a tentative D call TRBD1 (6 bases). Per the germline V gene, CDR1 is MDHEN and CDR2 is SYDVKM. The CDR3 is 14 residues long. Trimming stripped 6 bases from V and 4 bases from J, with 16 bases between. The CDR3 protein is CASSAGTMWYEQYF. In DNA form, the CDR3 reads TGTGCCAGCAGCGCCGGGACAATGTGGTACGAGCAGTACTTC.

The CDR3 bases are TGTGCCAGCAGTCTCAGTTTGCCCCAGCATTTT. This sequence encodes CASSLSLPQHF. This chain links TRBV28 with TRBJ1-5; no clear D. This CDR3 comprises 11 residues. V was trimmed by 5 bases and J by 9 bases, leaving 8 bases between them. From germline, CDR1 is MDHEN and CDR2 SYDVKM.

The chain employs TRBV7-2 and TRBJ2-5; TRBD2 agrees at 9 bases. CDR1 is SGHTA and CDR2 is FQGNSA in the germline V gene. The CDR3 covers 17 residues. Unmatched junction bases numbered 14, after V lost 5 bases and J lost 4 bases. For the CDR3, the DNA is TGTGCCAGCAGCAGGACGCGTAGCGGGAGTGGAGGAGAGACCCAGTACTTC. This encodes CASSRTRSGSGGETQYF.

The chain has TRBV7-2 and TRBJ2-3; 9 nucleotides match TRBD1. J gave up 2 bases and V 3 bases, and 6 bases lay outside the gene matches. The CDR3 sequence is 16 residues long. The germline CDR1 and CDR2 sequences are SGHTA and FQGNSA. The DNA for the CDR3 is TGTGCCAGCAGCTTCCCGGGACAGGGAAACACAGATACGCAGTATTTT. This translates into CASSFPGQGNTDTQYF.

The gene calls are TRBV28 and TRBJ1-5, with 7 bases aligning to TRBD1. J was trimmed by 2 bases and V by 6 bases; bases with no gene match: 4. Per germline, CDR1 MDHEN and CDR2 SYDVKM. The CDR3 spans 14 residues. This chain's CDR3 is CASSIDRGNQPQHF. The DNA for the CDR3 is TGTGCCAGCAGCATCGACAGGGGCAATCAGCCCCAGCATTTT.

V usage is TRBV11-2 and J usage is TRBJ2-4; D is possibly TRBD2 (6 bases). Per the germline V gene, CDR1 is SGHAT and CDR2 is FQNNGV. V was pared by 0 bases and J by 0 bases, with 15 bases between. This CDR3 region has 18 residues. The CDR3 loop reads CASSLDWLANLAKNIQYF. DNA for the CDR3: TGTGCCAGCAGCTTAGATTGGCTAGCGAATCTAGCCAAAAACATTCAGTACTTC.

The chain is built from TRBV7-7 and TRBJ2-2; weak D call: TRBD1 (5 bases). Germline CDR1 SSHAT, CDR2 FNYEAQ (reference sequence). The CDR3 contains 12 residues. V was shortened by 10 bases and J by 4 bases, with 10 bases between the two germline ends. The CDR3 spells CATTGATGELFF. The CDR3 DNA reads TGTGCCACCACTGGGGCCACCGGGGAGCTGTTTTTT.

The V gene is TRBV5-8, the J gene TRBJ2-1; D is perhaps TRBD1 (6 bases). Germline V gene sequence: CDR1 SGHTS, CDR2 YDEGEE. This CDR3 has 15 residues. Trimming shortened V by 4 bases and J by 0 bases, and 11 bases separated the two germline ends. The CDR3 DNA reads as TGTGCCAGCAGCCCGGACAGCCGCTCCTACAATGAGCAGTTCTTC. Protein product: CASSPDSRSYNEQFF.

This sequence joins TRBV29-1 and TRBJ2-1; 9 positions match TRBD2. Per the germline V gene, CDR1 is SQVTM and CDR2 is ANQGSEA. The CDR3 runs 16 residues. V shed 6 bases and J 5 bases; nucleotides not matched to a gene: 14. The CDR3 loop reads CSVDLPSGGNNNEQFF. For the CDR3, the DNA is TGCAGCGTCGATTTACCCAGCGGGGGGAATAACAATGAGCAGTTCTTC.

The chain combines TRBV28 with TRBJ2-5, with TRBD1 matching 7 bases. The CDR3 totals 15 residues. Looked up from germline, CDR1 is MDHEN and CDR2 is SYDVKM. Losses at the gene ends were 6 bases for V and 0 bases for J; bases not matched to a gene: 7. The CDR3 region is CASRPTGAHQETQYF. CDR3 coding DNA: TGTGCCAGCAGACCAACAGGGGCCCACCAAGAGACCCAGTACTTC.

With respect to this clone: One junction end does not reproduce the germline sequence, and a read error may be involved. The V and J genes are TRBV30 and TRBJ1-1; D is undetermined. Germline assignment: CDR1 GTSNPN and CDR2 SVGIG (reference sequence). The CDR3 totals 10 residues. In DNA form, the CDR3 reads TGTGCCTCGATCAGAAAAGAAGTTTTCTTT. Translated, it gives CASIRKEVFF.

The chain has TRBV25-1 and TRBJ1-4; possible D gene TRBD1, 6 bases. Per germline, CDR1 MGHDK and CDR2 SYGVNS. Trimming removed 1 base from V and 0 bases from J, with 9 bases in between. The CDR3 runs to 16 residues. Here the CDR3 reads CASSEFGGPTNEKLFF. The CDR3 bases are TGTGCCAGCAGTGAATTTGGGGGCCCAACTAATGAAAAACTGTTTTTT.

This clone turned up a few times. The rearrangement links TRBV4-2 to TRBJ1-5; D ambiguous. Germline V CDR1 and CDR2: LGHNA, YNFKEQ. V was trimmed by 4 bases and J by 3 bases, leaving 10 bases between them. This CDR3 is 14 amino acids long. The CDR3 sequence is CASSLGPNNQPQHF. The CDR3 region has the DNA TGTGCCAGCAGCCTTGGGCCAAACAATCAGCCCCAGCATTTT.

The V gene is TRBV27, the J gene TRBJ1-6; D is undetermined. V dropped 3 bases and J dropped 6 bases, with 12 bases sitting between them. Germline assignment: CDR1 MNHEY and CDR2 SMNVEV (reference sequence). The CDR3 runs 15 residues. The DNA for the CDR3 is TGTGCCAGCAGTTTTAGGCCAGCGCCTAATTCACCCCTCCACTTT. This gives the protein CASSFRPAPNSPLHF.